The following is a T cell receptor beta chain sequence with its context. What it binds is not known. The source of the sample is a study of cytomegalovirus exposure and HLA in healthy donors. Background on the study: The same platform was used for the 120 validation repertoires and the approximately 670 first-cohort repertoires, a later analysis reported. Study-wide results and caveats: Most observed TCR sequences were rare, whereas some public TCRs were detected in many donors.

The table came from immunoSEQ multiplex PCR; TCRdb's copy has only in-frame clones and leaves some out. The repertoire has roughly 68,000 clones, approximately 97% of them found once; the top ten carry around 2.4%. V lost 5 bases to trimming and J lost 9 bases, with 19 bases between them. The CDR3 loop spans 14 amino acids. Germline CDR1 is LNHDA and CDR2 is SQIVND (reference sequence). What was sequenced was PBMCs. The chain is built from TRBV19 and TRBJ1-1; TRBD1 might be the D (6 bases). This receptor was taken from a man younger than 35 in good health and CMV-seronegative. The CDR3 sequence: CASSLSGQPIKAFF. Written as DNA, the CDR3 is TGTGCCAGTAGTCTTTCGGGACAACCGATAAAAGCTTTCTTT. The full variable domain, completed using reference TRBV19 and TRBJ1-1, is DGGITQSPKYLFRKEGQNVTLSCEQNLNHDAMYWYRQDPGQGLRLIYYSQIVNDFQKGDIAEGYSVSREKKESFPLTVTSAQKNPTAFYLCASSLSGQPIKAFFGQGTRLTVV.